Included here is one T cell receptor beta chain sequence, with context. This entry is derived from a study of blood T cell repertoires in COVID-19. Overall study context: COVID-19 samples, acute and convalescent, were from the United States, Italy and Spain.

In the original processing: Reference gene primer amplification in the assay estimated nucleated cell counts. TCRdb's table, derived via immunoSEQ multiplex PCR, lists solely in-frame clones and lacks some. V, J and clone size reflect that table, while D and trimming were determined from the DNA. This table has 15,000 to 20,000 clones, about four fifths appearing once. CDR1 LNHDA and CDR2 SQIVND come from the germline V gene (reference sequence). V was pared by 5 bases and J by 6 bases, with 16 bases between. The CDR3 totals 15 residues. V usage is TRBV19 and J usage is TRBJ1-4; D possibly corresponds to TRBD1 (6 bases). The clonotype comes from a man aged 40-55 years with active or convalescent COVID-19. The source material was peripheral blood. CDR3 protein: CASSPGTTIDEKLFF. CDR3 nucleotides: TGTGCCAGTAGTCCAGGGACAACGATAGATGAAAAACTGTTTTTT. The whole variable domain, filled in from reference TRBV19 and TRBJ1-4, reads DGGITQSPKYLFRKEGQNVTLSCEQNLNHDAMYWYRQDPGQGLRLIYYSQIVNDFQKGDIAEGYSVSREKKESFPLTVTSAQKNPTAFYLCASSPGTTIDEKLFFGSGTQLSVL.